These 17 T cell receptor beta chains share one sample of origin, sequenced in a study of blood T cell repertoires in COVID-19. Libraries were prepared by immunoSEQ multiplex PCR; TCRdb keeps only in-frame clonotypes and omits some of them. The table has 210,000 or so clones, about 89% seen once. Sequenced sample: peripheral blood. The source is a woman aged 40 to 49 with acute or convalescent COVID-19.

V is TRBV27 and J is TRBJ2-5, with a possible D match to TRBD1 (5 bases). The CDR3 contains 15 residues. The V end lost 4 bases, the J end lost 2 bases, and 14 bases lay between the germline ends. CDR1 and CDR2 (germline): MNHEY, SMNVEV (reference sequence). The CDR3 loop reads CASSSPGKGQETQYF. As DNA, the CDR3 is TGTGCCAGCAGTTCCCCTGGAAAGGGGCAAGAGACCCAGTACTTC.

The chain carries TRBV2 and TRBJ2-5; D is perhaps TRBD2 (5 bases). The CDR3 length is 11 residues. The germline CDR1 and CDR2 sequences are SNHLY and FYNNEI. Trimming took off 9 bases at V and 5 bases at J, with 10 bases between the two ends. The CDR3 sequence is CASTPGETQYF. CDR3 DNA: TGTGCCAGTACACCGGGGGAGACCCAGTACTTC.

This clone was seen just once. The chain carries TRBV23-1 and TRBJ2-7; D gene unclear. TRBV23-1 has ORF status, its function being uncertain. Deletions cut 2 bases from V and 3 bases from J, with 5 bases between. This CDR3 has 12 residues. CDR3 in amino acids: CASSQEFYEQYV. DNA for the CDR3: TGCGCCAGCAGTCAAGAGTTCTACGAGCAGTACGTC.

V gene TRBV13 combines with J gene TRBJ1-4, with a possible D match to TRBD1 (6 bases). V was pared by 0 bases and J by 6 bases, with 11 bases between. This CDR3 has 15 residues. Germline V CDR1 and CDR2: PRHDT, FYEKMQ (reference sequence). CDR3 residues: CASSLGTGLDEKLFF. The DNA of the CDR3 is TGTGCCAGCAGCTTAGGGACAGGTTTAGATGAAAAACTGTTTTTT. The full variable domain, rest sourced from reference TRBV13 and TRBJ1-4, is AAGVIQSPRHLIKEKRETATLKCYPIPRHDTVYWYQQGPGQDPQFLISFYEKMQSDKGSIPDRFSAQQFSDYHSELNMSSLELGDSALYFCASSLGTGLDEKLFFGSGTQLSVL.

The chain is built from TRBV7-9 and TRBJ2-3; TRBD1 matches 9 bases. The germline gives CDR1 SEHNR, CDR2 FQNEAQ (reference sequence). V was pared by 7 bases and J by 4 bases, with 6 bases of the junction left unmatched. The CDR3 length is 14 residues. The CDR3 loop is CASNPGTGPDTQYF. CDR3 nucleotides: TGTGCCAGCAACCCAGGGACAGGGCCAGATACGCAGTATTTT.

The V call is TRBV5-1, the J call TRBJ2-2; 8 nucleotides match TRBD1. Losses at the gene ends were 4 bases for V and 4 bases for J; bases not matched to a gene: 6. Germline lookup yields CDR1 SGHRS and CDR2 YFSETQ. The CDR3 contains 15 residues. The CDR3 sequence is CASSPTTGGTGELFF. As DNA, the CDR3 is TGCGCCAGCAGCCCGACTACAGGGGGCACCGGGGAGCTGTTTTTT.

For the CDR3, the DNA is TGTGCCAGCAGTGATTCGGGGATGGGCAATCAGCCCCAGCATTTT. Its translation: CASSDSGMGNQPQHF. The chain uses TRBV2 and TRBJ1-5; no definite D call. Germline CDR1 SNHLY, CDR2 FYNNEI. The CDR3 is 15 residues long. Deletions cut 3 bases from V and 2 bases from J, with 11 bases between.

V is TRBV6-5 and J is TRBJ2-2; 7 bases are a match to TRBD1. Germline CDR1 reads MNHEY; CDR2 reads SVGAGI. Unmatched junction bases numbered 4, after V lost 6 bases and J lost 3 bases. This CDR3 comprises 14 residues. The CDR3 sequence is CASSRDRDTGELFF. For the CDR3, the DNA is TGTGCCAGCAGCCGCGACAGGGACACCGGGGAGCTGTTTTTT.

The CDR3 is CASSTGTGFIQPQHF. CDR3 in DNA: TGTGCCAGTAGTACCGGGACAGGGTTTATCCAGCCCCAGCATTTT. This sequence joins TRBV19 and TRBJ1-5; 9 bases fit TRBD1. Germline CDR1 is LNHDA and CDR2 is SQIVND (reference sequence). The CDR3 length is 15 residues. V gave up 4 bases and J gave up 7 bases; unmatched junction bases: 8.

This clone was counted between two and nine times. The chain recombines TRBV9 with TRBJ2-1, with TRBD1 matching over 9 bases. In germline, CDR1 is SGDLS, CDR2 YYNGEE. The CDR3 is 12 amino acids. V shed 2 bases, J shed 10 bases, and the junction held 1 base outside the gene matches. DNA of the CDR3: TGTGCCAGCAGCGTTGACAGGGGGGAGCAGTTCTTC. This sequence encodes CASSVDRGEQFF.

V gene TRBV7-7 combines with J gene TRBJ2-5; TRBD1 aligns across 9 bases. The germline V gene has CDR1 SSHAT and CDR2 FNYEAQ (reference sequence). The CDR3 is made up of 14 amino acids. V trimming: 3 bases; J trimming: 2 bases; junction bases outside the gene matches: 1. CDR3 region: CASSFGTGQETQYF. CDR3 nucleotide sequence: TGTGCCAGCAGCTTCGGGACAGGGCAAGAGACCCAGTACTTC.

This rearrangement joins TRBV30 to TRBJ1-3, with 9 bases lining up with TRBD1. The germline V gene has CDR1 GTSNPN and CDR2 SVGIG (reference sequence). This CDR3 has 14 residues. J was trimmed by 11 bases and V by 4 bases; bases with no gene match: 12. The CDR3 DNA sequence: TGTGCCTGGACCCTGGGACAGGGCCGCCCCCCCATATATTTT. Amino acids: CAWTLGQGRPPIYF.

Only one count was recorded for this clone. The chain combines TRBV6-5 with TRBJ1-2, with D maybe TRBD1 (5 bases). Trimming pared 5 bases from V and 4 bases from J, leaving 14 bases between. The CDR3 has 14 residues. Germline V CDR1 and CDR2: MNHEY, SVGAGI. CDR3 coding DNA: TGTGCCAGCAGTCCGGTGTCAGGGCCCTATGGCTACACCTTC. Its protein product is CASSPVSGPYGYTF.

The chain has TRBV19 and TRBJ1-1; D gene ambiguous. The CDR3 consists of 12 residues. V dropped 6 bases and J dropped 4 bases, with 9 bases sitting between them. Germline CDR1 reads LNHDA; CDR2 reads SQIVND (reference sequence). The CDR3 loop reads CASSAGGTEAFF. The CDR3 nucleotides read TGTGCCAGTAGCGCGGGAGGCACTGAAGCTTTCTTT.

This chain uses TRBV7-3 with TRBJ2-3, with D possibly TRBD1 on 5 matching bases. The CDR3 spans 14 residues. The germline V gene encodes CDR1 SGHTA and CDR2 FQGTGA. The ends were cut back, 4 bases at V and 2 bases at J, with 10 bases in the middle. CDR3 DNA: TGTGCCAGCAGCTCTGGGGCTTACACAGATACGCAGTATTTT. Translating it yields CASSSGAYTDTQYF.

The chain has TRBV30 and TRBJ2-7; D is undetermined. Germline V lookup: CDR1 GTSNPN, CDR2 SVGIG (reference sequence). Trimming took 2 bases from V and 1 from J, leaving 3 bases between them. CDR3 size: 11 residues. The CDR3 loop is CAWSSSYEQYV. CDR3 nucleotides: TGTGCCTGGAGTTCTTCCTACGAGCAGTACGTC.

CDR3 sequence: CASSREFGAFF. The CDR3 DNA reads as TGTGCCAGCTCCCGGGAATTTGGAGCTTTCTTT. The chain combines TRBV12-3 or TRBV12-4 with TRBJ1-1, with no clear D. V lost 8 bases and J 10 bases, leaving 14 bases between the germline ends. This CDR3 has 11 amino acids.